Shown below are 21 T cell receptor beta chains from a single sample sequenced in a study of T cell clonotyping in hematopoietic cell transplantation. Only in-frame clones appear in the TCRdb table, and some are missing; sequencing was by immunoSEQ multiplex PCR. Of around 11,000 clones listed, 80% to 90% are singletons. This specimen was PBMCs, taken 100 days after allogeneic stem cell transplant. These receptors were collected from a female patient over 55 who had an allogeneic stem cell transplant from an unrelated donor, so the T cells may come from the graft donor. Some clones in this sample may be carry-over from other donors' samples.

The chain recombines TRBV14 with TRBJ2-7; the D is unclear. Germline-derived CDR1 and CDR2 are SGHDN and FVKESK. This CDR3 is built from 11 residues. Trimming shortened V by 3 bases and J by 7 bases, and 7 bases separated the two germline ends. CDR3 in DNA: TGTGCCAGCAGCCACACTTTGGAGCAGTACTTC. It specifies CASSHTLEQYF.

The V and J genes are TRBV19 and TRBJ2-5; a possible D gene is TRBD1 (6 bases). The ends were cut back, 1 base at V and 5 bases at J, with 11 bases in the middle. CDR3 size: 14 residues. The germline CDR1 and CDR2 sequences are LNHDA and SQIVND (reference sequence). CDR3 sequence (DNA): TGTGCCAGTAGTATAGTATGGGGGCGTGAGACCCAGTACTTC. This sequence encodes CASSIVWGRETQYF. The full variable domain, in which reference TRBV19 and TRBJ2-5 provide the parts outside the CDR3, is DGGITQSPKYLFRKEGQNVTLSCEQNLNHDAMYWYRQDPGQGLRLIYYSQIVNDFQKGDIAEGYSVSREKKESFPLTVTSAQKNPTAFYLCASSIVWGRETQYFGPGTRLLVL.

The rearrangement joins TRBV12-5 to TRBJ2-5; D is possibly TRBD1 (5 bases). The CDR3 length is 15 residues. V lost 7 bases, J lost 1 base, and 16 bases lay in between. Germline assignment: CDR1 LGHNT and CDR2 FRNRAP. The CDR3 region is CASAQGSQFQETQYF. CDR3 DNA sequence: TGTGCTAGTGCCCAGGGCAGCCAGTTCCAAGAGACCCAGTACTTC.

The rearrangement joins TRBV2 to TRBJ1-2, with D possibly being TRBD1 (5 bases). Per germline, CDR1 SNHLY and CDR2 FYNNEI. The CDR3 totals 14 residues. The V end lost 3 bases, the J end lost 9 bases, and 17 bases lay between the germline ends. The CDR3 DNA reads TGTGCCAGCAGTGATAGTAATTGGGACTTTAGCTACACCTTC. Translated, it gives CASSDSNWDFSYTF.

The V and J genes are TRBV25-1 and TRBJ2-1; D gene ambiguous. Trimming removed 4 bases at V and 6 bases at J, with 16 bases between. CDR1 and CDR2 from the germline V gene are MGHDK and SYGVNS. This CDR3 spans 15 amino acids. This CDR3 is CASSALGSLGNEQFF. In DNA, the CDR3 is TGTGCCAGCAGTGCCCTCGGGTCCCTTGGCAATGAGCAGTTCTTC.

The rearrangement joins TRBV9 to TRBJ2-3; 9 positions match TRBD2. V was pared by 5 bases and J by 3 bases, with 10 bases of the junction left unmatched. The germline CDR1 and CDR2 sequences are SGDLS and YYNGEE. This CDR3 comprises 16 residues. This CDR3 is CASSQSGGRATDTQYF. CDR3 nucleotide sequence: TGTGCCAGCAGTCAATCAGGCGGGAGGGCAACAGATACGCAGTATTTT. The complete variable domain, with remaining parts taken from reference TRBV9 and TRBJ2-3, reads DSGVTQTPKHLITATGQRVTLRCSPRSGDLSVYWYQQSLDQGLQFLIQYYNGEERAKGNILERFSAQQFPDLHSELNLSSLELGDSALYFCASSQSGGRATDTQYFGPGTRLTVL.

CDR3 amino acids: CASKGQVEETQYF. The CDR3 nucleotides are TGTGCCAGCAAGGGACAGGTAGAAGAGACCCAGTACTTC. The rearrangement uses TRBV9 and TRBJ2-5; the match to TRBD1 covers 8 bases. The V gene's germline CDR1 is SGDLS and CDR2 YYNGEE. CDR3 length: 13 amino acids. V lost 6 bases and J lost 3; bases outside the gene matches: 4.

This rearrangement joins TRBV29-1 to TRBJ2-2; 9 bases are shared with TRBD2. V was pared by 4 bases and J by 5 bases, with 8 bases of the junction left unmatched. The CDR3 is made up of 15 amino acids. CDR1 is SQVTM, CDR2 ANQGSEA, per germline. This CDR3 is CSVGVFSGRTGELFF. The CDR3 DNA is TGCAGCGTTGGGGTTTTTAGCGGGAGAACCGGGGAGCTGTTTTTT.

The chain uses TRBV6-1 and TRBJ2-1; no definite D call. The CDR3 extends over 13 amino acids. CDR1 MNHNS and CDR2 SASEGT come from the germline V gene. The ends were cut back, 1 base at V and 7 bases at J, with 8 bases in the middle. The CDR3 region has the DNA TGTGCCAGCAGTGAAGGGCCCTTGAATGAGCAGTTCTTC. Translated, it gives CASSEGPLNEQFF.

This clone was found a few times. V is TRBV25-1 and J is TRBJ1-1; D is uncertain. In germline, CDR1 is MGHDK, CDR2 SYGVNS. Between the trimmed V and J ends, which lost 0 bases and 5 bases, there was a span of 7 bases. The CDR3 is 13 amino acids. CDR3 residues: CASSEYGRTEAFF. CDR3 DNA: TGTGCCAGCAGTGAATATGGGAGGACTGAAGCTTTCTTT. The full variable domain, rest sourced from reference TRBV25-1 and TRBJ1-1, is EADIYQTPRYLVIGTGKKITLECSQTMGHDKMYWYQQDPGMELHLIHYSYGVNSTEKGDLSSESTVSRIRTEHFPLTLESARPSHTSQYLCASSEYGRTEAFFGQGTRLTVV.

This chain joins TRBV5-1 and TRBJ2-5; TRBD1 matches at 7 bases. Germline assignment: CDR1 SGHRS and CDR2 YFSETQ. The CDR3 spans 16 residues. With 0 bases clipped from V and 0 bases from J, the junction kept 5 bases outside the gene matches. CDR3 in amino acids: CASSLGGTANQETQYF. CDR3 nucleotides: TGCGCCAGCAGCTTGGGTGGGACAGCTAACCAAGAGACCCAGTACTTC.

The V and J genes are TRBV2 and TRBJ1-3, with 12 positions matching TRBD1. The CDR3 is made up of 15 amino acids. Looked up from germline, CDR1 is SNHLY and CDR2 is FYNNEI. V trimming: 7 bases; J trimming: 2 bases; junction bases outside the gene matches: 3. For the CDR3, the DNA is TGTGCCAGCACCGGGACAGGGGGCCCTGGAAACACCATATATTTT. It encodes CASTGTGGPGNTIYF. The variable domain in full, completed from reference TRBV2 and TRBJ1-3, reads EPEVTQTPSHQVTQMGQEVILRCVPISNHLYFYWYRQILGQKVEFLVSFYNNEISEKSEIFDDQFSVERPDGSNFTLKIRSTKLEDSAMYFCASTGTGGPGNTIYFGEGSWLTVV.

This clone came up once. V usage is TRBV10-3 and J usage is TRBJ2-2; D is possibly TRBD2 (6 bases). Trimming removed 10 bases at V and 1 base at J, with 7 bases between. This CDR3 comprises 12 residues. Germline assignment: CDR1 ENHRY and CDR2 SYGVKD. The CDR3 coding sequence is TGTGCCACCGGGGGGAACACCGGGGAGCTGTTTTTT. The encoded protein is CATGGNTGELFF.

V is TRBV5-6 and J is TRBJ2-7; a weak D match, TRBD1 (5 bases). This CDR3 region has 12 residues. From germline, CDR1 is SGHDT and CDR2 YYEEEE. Trimming stripped 4 bases from V and 6 bases from J, with 11 bases between. The CDR3 DNA is TGTGCCAGCAGCCTGCAGGGTGGCGAGCAGTACTTC. Its protein product is CASSLQGGEQYF.

The gene calls are TRBV7-9 and TRBJ2-7; D possibly uses TRBD1 or TRBD2 (5 bases each). This CDR3 is 13 amino acids long. Germline V gives CDR1 SEHNR, CDR2 FQNEAQ (reference sequence). V lost 5 bases and J lost 3, with 11 bases in between. CDR3 in amino acids: CASSPRDGYEQYF. For the CDR3, the DNA is TGTGCCAGCAGCCCCCGGGACGGCTACGAGCAGTACTTC.

The chain links TRBV28 to TRBJ1-5, with D perhaps TRBD1 (5 bases). CDR1 is MDHEN, CDR2 SYDVKM, per germline. V was clipped by 4 bases and J by 0 bases, with 10 bases between them. This CDR3 has 15 amino acids. CDR3 loop: CASSSRTYSNQPQHF. The CDR3 DNA reads as TGTGCCAGCAGTTCAAGGACATATAGCAATCAGCCCCAGCATTTT.

The chain joins TRBV7-8 to TRBJ2-5; D gene uncertain. The ends were cut back, 1 base at V and 1 base at J, with 10 bases in the middle. Germline assignment: CDR1 SGHVS and CDR2 FQNEAQ. The CDR3 is 15 residues long. Here the CDR3 reads CASSLGGSTQETQYF. The CDR3, as DNA: TGTGCCAGCAGCTTAGGTGGGTCTACCCAAGAGACCCAGTACTTC. The full variable domain, in which reference TRBV7-8 and TRBJ2-5 provide the parts outside the CDR3, is GAGVSQSPRYKVAKRGQDVALRCDPISGHVSLFWYQQALGQGPEFLTYFQNEAQLDKSGLPSDRFFAERPEGSVSTLKIQRTQQEDSAVYLCASSLGGSTQETQYFGPGTRLLVL.

V is TRBV5-1 and J is TRBJ2-1; D may be TRBD1 or TRBD2 (5 bases each). CDR3 length: 12 amino acids. The V end was cut by 4 bases, the J end by 14 bases, with 16 bases between. Germline V CDR1 and CDR2: SGHRS, YFSETQ. The CDR3 nucleotides are TGCGCCAGCAGCCTGGGCCGGGACCCCGAGTTCTTC. Its translation is CASSLGRDPEFF.

CDR3 in DNA: TGTGCCAGCAGTTACTCCGTCCCTAGCGGGAAGTACGAGCAGTACTTC. Translating gives CASSYSVPSGKYEQYF. The chain recombines TRBV6-5 with TRBJ2-7; 9 nucleotides agree with TRBD2. This CDR3 region has 16 residues. With 0 bases clipped from V and 4 bases from J, the junction kept 7 bases outside the gene matches. Germline-derived CDR1 and CDR2 are MNHEY and SVGAGI.

This clone was seen a handful of times. This chain uses TRBV29-1 with TRBJ2-3; 8 bases map to TRBD2. The CDR3 has 14 residues. Germline V gene data show CDR1 as SQVTM and CDR2 as ANQGSEA. After removal of 7 bases from V and 0 bases from J, the junction contained 6 bases not matched to a gene. This chain's CDR3 is CSAKTSVSTDTQYF. The CDR3 nucleotides are TGCAGCGCCAAGACTAGCGTCAGCACAGATACGCAGTATTTT.

The chain has TRBV19 and TRBJ1-1; maybe TRBD1 (5 bases). Trimming removed 2 bases from V and 6 bases from J, with 16 bases in between. This CDR3 is built from 15 residues. The germline CDR1 and CDR2 sequences are LNHDA and SQIVND (reference sequence). The CDR3 coding sequence is TGTGCCAGTAGTATACTTGGGCCACGGGGCGCTGAAGCTTTCTTT. It yields the protein CASSILGPRGAEAFF.